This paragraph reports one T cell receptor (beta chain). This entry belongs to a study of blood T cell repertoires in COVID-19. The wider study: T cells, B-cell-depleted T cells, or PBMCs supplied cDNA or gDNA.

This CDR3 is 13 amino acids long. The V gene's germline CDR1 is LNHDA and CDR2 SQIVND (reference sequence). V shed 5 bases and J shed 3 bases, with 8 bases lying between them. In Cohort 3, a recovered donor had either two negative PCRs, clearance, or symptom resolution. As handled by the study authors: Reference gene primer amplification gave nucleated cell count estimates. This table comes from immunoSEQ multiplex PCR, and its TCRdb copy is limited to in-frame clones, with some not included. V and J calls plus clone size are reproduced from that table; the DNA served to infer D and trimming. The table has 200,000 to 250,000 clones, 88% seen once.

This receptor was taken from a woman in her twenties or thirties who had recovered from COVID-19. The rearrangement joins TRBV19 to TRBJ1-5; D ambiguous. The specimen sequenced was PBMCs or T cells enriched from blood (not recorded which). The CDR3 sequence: CASSEVHNQPQHF. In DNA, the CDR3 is TGTGCCAGTAGTGAGGTCCACAATCAGCCCCAGCATTTT.